The subject of this entry is one T cell receptor (beta chain). The protocol was immunoSEQ multiplex PCR, while the TCRdb copy is restricted to in-frame clones and leaves out a portion. The repertoire consists of 50,000 or so clones, with 85% to 90% occurring once and the leading ten covering 8.3%. The data were taken from a study of T cell changes during pregnancy in multiple sclerosis. Germline V gene sequence: CDR1 SGHRS, CDR2 YFSETQ. The length of the CDR3 is 14 residues. V was clipped by 1 base and J by 4 bases, with 10 bases between them. Here the sequenced sample was CD8+ T cells from peripheral blood mononuclear cells, taken in the second trimester of pregnancy. The rearrangement joins TRBV5-1 to TRBJ2-3; perhaps TRBD2 as D (5 bases). The source of this sequence is a female donor with multiple sclerosis, enrolled in a pregnancy study. The CDR3 nucleotides are TGCGCCAGCAGCTTGTCGCCGGGATCAGATACGCAGTATTTT. It is translated as CASSLSPGSDTQYF.